This entry lists 23 T cell receptor beta chains sequenced from one sample in a study of shared clonotypes between healthy human individuals. Cells designated naive CD8 were CD45RO-negative and were positively selected for CCR7, with terminally differentiated effector memory CD45RA+ cells excluded. The protocol was immunoSEQ multiplex PCR, while the TCRdb copy is restricted to in-frame clones and leaves out a portion. This table holds about 2,100,000 clones, more than 85% found once. Sample: naive CD8+ T cells from PBMCs. The receptor source for this set is a man between 18 and 29 years old in good health. Some clones in this sample may be carry-over from other donors' samples.

The CDR3 DNA sequence: TGTGCCAGCTCACCCGCGAGTTCCTGGGTCGAGCAGTACTTC. The encoded protein is CASSPASSWVEQYF. This chain links TRBV18 with TRBJ2-7; no definite D call. CDR1 KGHSH and CDR2 LQKENI come from the germline V gene. V was clipped by 3 bases and J by 6 bases, with 15 bases between them. The CDR3 length is 14 residues.

V is TRBV4-1 and J is TRBJ1-1; TRBD1 matches 8 bases. Germline V lookup: CDR1 MGHRA, CDR2 YSYEKL. The CDR3 spans 15 residues. Trimming at V came to 4 bases and at J to 5 bases, leaving 9 bases not matched to a gene. The CDR3 region is CASSPGTGSRTEAFF. The CDR3 DNA sequence: TGCGCCAGCAGCCCCGGGACAGGCAGTCGAACTGAAGCTTTCTTT.

V gene TRBV28 combines with J gene TRBJ2-1; D not resolved. The CDR3 runs 11 residues. Germline V gene data show CDR1 as MDHEN and CDR2 as SYDVKM. Trimming took off 8 bases at V and 15 bases at J, with 17 bases between the two ends. The CDR3 protein is CASLLGFSAFF. Written as DNA, the CDR3 is TGTGCCAGCCTCTTGGGATTTTCGGCGTTCTTC.

This clone was picked up one time. The sample contains more than one DNA sequence encoding this CDR3. DNA for the CDR3: TGTGCCAGTAGTATAGATCCGGGCAGTAACTATGGCTACACCTTC. It encodes CASSIDPGSNYGYTF. The chain is built from TRBV19 and TRBJ1-2; D is ambiguous. The CDR3 totals 15 residues. Germline V lookup: CDR1 LNHDA, CDR2 SQIVND (reference sequence). Deletions cut 0 bases from V and 1 base from J, with 9 bases between.

CDR3 coding DNA: TGTGCCAGCAGTGAAGCGCTTAACATTGGGAAGACCCAGTACTTC. Protein sequence: CASSEALNIGKTQYF. The V gene is TRBV2, the J gene TRBJ2-5, with no clear D. V lost 0 bases to trimming and J lost 6 bases, with 14 bases between them. From germline, CDR1 is SNHLY and CDR2 FYNNEI. This CDR3 is 15 amino acids long. Full variable domain (remainder filled in from reference TRBV2 and TRBJ2-5): EPEVTQTPSHQVTQMGQEVILRCVPISNHLYFYWYRQILGQKVEFLVSFYNNEISEKSEIFDDQFSVERPDGSNFTLKIRSTKLEDSAMYFCASSEALNIGKTQYFGPGTRLLVL.

The rearrangement joins TRBV7-9 to TRBJ1-1; D is unresolved. Trimming cost V 1 base and J 11 bases, with 20 bases left between them. The CDR3 sequence is 15 residues long. The V gene's germline CDR1 is SEHNR and CDR2 FQNEAQ (reference sequence). The CDR3 here is CASSLDPGATFDAFF. CDR3 in DNA: TGTGCCAGCAGCTTAGATCCCGGCGCTACTTTTGACGCTTTCTTT.

This clone was detected only once. The rearrangement uses TRBV4-2 and TRBJ2-1; 7 bases match TRBD1. V was pared by 5 bases and J by 6 bases, with 10 bases of the junction left unmatched. Germline-derived CDR1 and CDR2 are LGHNA and YNFKEQ. This CDR3 spans 15 amino acids. CDR3 DNA: TGTGCCAGCAGCTACGACAGGGCGTCGGCCAATGAGCAGTTCTTC. Amino acids: CASSYDRASANEQFF.

The gene calls are TRBV5-6 and TRBJ1-1; unclear D gene. Trimming removed 5 bases from V and 0 bases from J, with 11 bases in between. From germline, CDR1 is SGHDT and CDR2 YYEEEE. This CDR3 has 14 amino acids. The CDR3 region has the DNA TGTGCCAGCAGTCGGACGGATATGAACACTGAAGCTTTCTTT. Encoded protein: CASSRTDMNTEAFF.

Concerning this clone: In the same sample, other DNA sequences code for this CDR3. The chain recombines TRBV27 with TRBJ1-5; 8 nucleotides agree with TRBD1. The CDR3 is 15 residues long. Germline V gene lookup returns CDR1 MNHEY and CDR2 SMNVEV (reference sequence). The V gene end was trimmed by 5 bases and the J gene end by 2 bases; junction bases not matched to a gene: 5. The chain's CDR3 is CASSQGAGGNQPQHF. The CDR3 DNA is TGTGCCAGCAGTCAGGGGGCCGGTGGCAATCAGCCCCAGCATTTT.

The rearrangement uses TRBV7-8 and TRBJ2-1; D assignment may be TRBD1 or TRBD2 (5 bases each). Germline-derived CDR1 and CDR2 are SGHVS and FQNEAQ. Trimming stripped 7 bases from V and 2 bases from J, with 18 bases between. The CDR3 runs 16 residues. The CDR3 loop is CASTYLGQGAYNEQFF. CDR3 in DNA: TGTGCCAGCACCTACCTCGGGCAGGGAGCCTACAATGAGCAGTTCTTC.

The gene calls are TRBV5-4 and TRBJ2-1; D is uncertain. Germline V gene sequence: CDR1 SGHNT, CDR2 YYREEE (reference sequence). Trimming stripped 0 bases from V and 7 bases from J, with 8 bases between. This CDR3 is built from 13 residues. CDR3 sequence: CASSLDPENEQFF. DNA for the CDR3: TGTGCCAGCAGCTTGGACCCTGAGAATGAGCAGTTCTTC.

The chain couples TRBV5-4 to TRBJ1-4; D not certain. The germline V gene encodes CDR1 SGHNT and CDR2 YYREEE (reference sequence). V was trimmed by 3 bases and J by 7 bases, leaving 13 bases between them. The CDR3 runs to 14 residues. The CDR3 DNA reads as TGTGCCAGCAGCTCTCGGAGTTTGGGTGAAAAACTGTTTTTT. It codes for CASSSRSLGEKLFF. The full variable domain, rest sourced from reference TRBV5-4 and TRBJ1-4, is ETGVTQSPTHLIKTRGQQVTLRCSSQSGHNTVSWYQQALGQGPQFIFQYYREEENGRGNFPPRFSGLQFPNYSSELNVNALELDDSALYLCASSSRSLGEKLFFGSGTQLSVL.

The V gene is TRBV27, the J gene TRBJ2-7; a weak D match, TRBD1 (5 bases). The V gene lost 6 bases and the J gene lost 0 bases, with 18 bases spanning the gap. From germline, CDR1 is MNHEY and CDR2 SMNVEV (reference sequence). This CDR3 is built from 16 residues. CDR3: CASSQTGNFLSYEQYF. The CDR3 DNA follows: TGTGCCAGCAGCCAAACAGGAAACTTCCTCTCCTACGAGCAGTACTTC.

Regarding this clone: Other DNA sequences within the sample encode an identical CDR3. The chain links TRBV7-9 to TRBJ2-7; TRBD1 might be the D (6 bases). Trimming took 6 bases from V and 4 from J, leaving 10 bases between them. The germline V gene encodes CDR1 SEHNR and CDR2 FQNEAQ (reference sequence). The CDR3 totals 12 residues. The CDR3 reads CASSGQGYEQYF. CDR3 sequence (DNA): TGTGCCAGCAGTGGGCAGGGGTACGAGCAGTACTTC.

V usage is TRBV6-5 and J usage is TRBJ2-3; D assignment may be TRBD1 or TRBD2 (6 bases each). Per the germline V gene, CDR1 is MNHEY and CDR2 is SVGAGI. The CDR3 is 14 amino acids. V gave up 5 bases and J gave up 2 bases, with 11 bases separating them. CDR3 coding DNA: TGTGCCAGCAGTACCACGGGGGCCACAGATACGCAGTATTTT. Protein: CASSTTGATDTQYF.

The CDR3 loop is CSARLVANEQFF. In DNA, the CDR3 is TGCAGCGCTAGACTAGTTGCGAATGAGCAGTTCTTC. The chain employs TRBV29-1 and TRBJ2-1, with D maybe TRBD2 (6 bases). V lost 7 bases and J lost 7, with 14 bases in between. The CDR3 extends over 12 amino acids. The germline gives CDR1 SQVTM, CDR2 ANQGSEA.

The rearrangement uses TRBV18 and TRBJ2-3; 9 bases fit TRBD2. Germline V gene lookup returns CDR1 KGHSH and CDR2 LQKENI. The J segment lost 2 bases and the V segment lost 4 bases, leaving 10 bases of the junction unmatched. The CDR3 spans 17 residues. The CDR3 DNA sequence: TGTGCCAGCTCACGAACGAGACTAGCGGACTACACAGATACGCAGTATTTT. Protein product: CASSRTRLADYTDTQYF.

The DNA of the CDR3 is TGTGCCAGCAGCGTAATGAGGGACTCTGGGGCCAACGTCCTGACTTTC. Translated: CASSVMRDSGANVLTF. The genes are TRBV9 and TRBJ2-6, with D perhaps matching TRBD2 (5 bases). In germline, CDR1 is SGDLS, CDR2 YYNGEE. The V and J ends lost 1 base and 0 bases respectively, with 8 bases between them. CDR3 length: 16 amino acids.

The V call is TRBV5-6, the J call TRBJ2-5; 8 bases align to TRBD1. There are 14 residues in the CDR3. The germline gives CDR1 SGHDT, CDR2 YYEEEE. Trimming at V came to 4 bases and at J to 0 bases, leaving 2 bases not matched to a gene. The CDR3 bases are TGTGCCAGCAGCCCGGGACAGGACCAAGAGACCCAGTACTTC. It specifies CASSPGQDQETQYF.

The rearrangement joins TRBV27 to TRBJ2-7; perhaps TRBD2 as D (5 bases). V dropped 0 bases and J dropped 6 bases, with 15 bases sitting between them. The CDR3 totals 15 residues. The V gene's germline CDR1 is MNHEY and CDR2 SMNVEV (reference sequence). For the CDR3, the DNA is TGTGCCAGCAGTTTATCGTCCGAGGGATGGGCCGAGCAGTACTTC. Protein: CASSLSSEGWAEQYF.

In its sample, this clone was seen once. The gene calls are TRBV28 and TRBJ2-7; D is undetermined. Germline V gives CDR1 MDHEN, CDR2 SYDVKM. V lost 3 bases and J lost 2, with 11 bases in between. CDR3 length: 14 residues. The CDR3 loop is CASSLPGSPYEQYF. Written as DNA, the CDR3 is TGTGCCAGCAGTTTGCCGGGCTCCCCCTACGAGCAGTACTTC.

The chain couples TRBV19 to TRBJ1-1, with D perhaps TRBD1 (6 bases). The ends were cut back, 5 bases at V and 1 base at J, with 14 bases in the middle. The CDR3 runs to 15 residues. In germline, CDR1 is LNHDA, CDR2 SQIVND (reference sequence). The CDR3 nucleotides read TGTGCCAGTAGTCCGAGACAGGATCCGAACACTGAAGCTTTCTTT. As protein: CASSPRQDPNTEAFF.

The chain uses TRBV6-5 and TRBJ1-1; no firm D call. V was trimmed by 6 bases and J by 6 bases, leaving 14 bases between them. This CDR3 region has 13 residues. CDR1 MNHEY and CDR2 SVGAGI come from the germline V gene. CDR3 nucleotides: TGTGCCAGCAGATCGACTCGTGGGGCTGAAGCTTTCTTT. Translation: CASRSTRGAEAFF.